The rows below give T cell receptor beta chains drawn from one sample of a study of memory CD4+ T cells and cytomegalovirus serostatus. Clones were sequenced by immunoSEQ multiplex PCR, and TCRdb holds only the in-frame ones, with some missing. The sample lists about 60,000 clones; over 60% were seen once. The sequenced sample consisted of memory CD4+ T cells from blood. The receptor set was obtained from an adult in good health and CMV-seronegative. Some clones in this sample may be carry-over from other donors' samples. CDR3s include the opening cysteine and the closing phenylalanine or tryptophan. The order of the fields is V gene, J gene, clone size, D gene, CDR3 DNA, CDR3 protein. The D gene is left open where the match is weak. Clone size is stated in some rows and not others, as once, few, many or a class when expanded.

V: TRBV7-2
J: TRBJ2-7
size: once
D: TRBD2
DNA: TGTGCCAGCCGACCAGAAGGACTAGCGACCTACGAGCAGTACTTC
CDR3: CASRPEGLATYEQYF

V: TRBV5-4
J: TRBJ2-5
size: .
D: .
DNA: TGTGCCGTCGGTAGAGAGACCCAGTACTTC
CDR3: CAVGRETQYF

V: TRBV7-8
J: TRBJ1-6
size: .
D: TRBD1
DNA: TGTGCCAGCAGCCCCAGGGGGACCAGAAGCTCCTATAATTCACCCCTCCACTTT
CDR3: CASSPRGTRSSYNSPLHF

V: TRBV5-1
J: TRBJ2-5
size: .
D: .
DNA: TGCGCCAGCAGAACGCGGATCGGGGAGACCCAGTACTTC
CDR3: CASRTRIGETQYF

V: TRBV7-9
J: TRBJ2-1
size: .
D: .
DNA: TGTGCCAGCAGCTTCGTTCTAGCGAACCACAATGAGCAGTTCTTC
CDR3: CASSFVLANHNEQFF

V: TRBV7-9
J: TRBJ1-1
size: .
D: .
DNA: TGTGCCAGCAGCCTACCCCCTTTTGAGGGAGGAAACACTGAAGCTTTCTTT
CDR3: CASSLPPFEGGNTEAFF

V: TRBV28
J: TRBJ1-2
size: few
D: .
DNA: TGTGCCAGCAGTTTATCAGGAGTGGAGTGGAAGTATGGCTACACCTTC
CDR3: CASSLSGVEWKYGYTF

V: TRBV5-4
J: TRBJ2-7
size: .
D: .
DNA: TGTGCCAGCAGCCTCCCGGAGACCTACGAGCAGTACTTC
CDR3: CASSLPETYEQYF

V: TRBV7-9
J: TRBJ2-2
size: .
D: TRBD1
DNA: TGTGCCAGCAGCTTTCGACAGGGAATGAGCACCGGGGAGCTGTTTTTT
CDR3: CASSFRQGMSTGELFF

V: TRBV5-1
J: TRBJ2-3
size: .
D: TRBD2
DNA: TGCGCCAGCAGGCTAGCGGACTCAACAGATACGCAGTATTTT
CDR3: CASRLADSTDTQYF

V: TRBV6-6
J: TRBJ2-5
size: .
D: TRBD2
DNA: TGTGCCAGCAGTTCGGGACTAGCTGAGACCCAGTACTTC
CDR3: CASSSGLAETQYF

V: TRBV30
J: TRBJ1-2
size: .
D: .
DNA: TGTGCCTGGAGTGCTTTGGGTGGCTACACCTTC
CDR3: CAWSALGGYTF

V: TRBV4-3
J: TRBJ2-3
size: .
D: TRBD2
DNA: TGCGCCAGCAGCCAGGGGACTAGCGGGGCTAGCACAGATACGCAGTATTTT
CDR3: CASSQGTSGASTDTQYF

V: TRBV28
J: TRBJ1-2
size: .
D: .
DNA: TGTGCCAGCAGTTTATGGGCAGGGAAATATGGCTACACCTTC
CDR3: CASSLWAGKYGYTF

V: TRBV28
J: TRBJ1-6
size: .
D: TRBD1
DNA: TGTGCCAGCAGTACGACAGGGGGCGCGGAGAATTCACCCCTCCACTTT
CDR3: CASSTTGGAENSPLHF

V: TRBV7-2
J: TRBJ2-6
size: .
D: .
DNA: TGTGCCAGCAGCTCTGGGGCCAACGTCCTGACTTTC
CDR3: CASSSGANVLTF

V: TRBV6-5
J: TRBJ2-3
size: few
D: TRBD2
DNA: TGTGCCAGCAGGAATAGCGGGGCCAGCACAGATACGCAGTATTTT
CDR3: CASRNSGASTDTQYF

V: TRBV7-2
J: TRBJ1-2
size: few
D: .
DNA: TGTGCCAGCAGCTTTACCAGGACTAACTATGGCTACACCTTC
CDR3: CASSFTRTNYGYTF

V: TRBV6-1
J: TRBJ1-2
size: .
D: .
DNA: TGTGCCAGCAGGGAGACAGGAGGGAGTGGCTACACCTTC
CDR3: CASRETGGSGYTF

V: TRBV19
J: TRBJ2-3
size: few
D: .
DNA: TGTGCCAGCCGACCGAAAGGAGACACAGATACGCAGTATTTT
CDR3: CASRPKGDTDTQYF

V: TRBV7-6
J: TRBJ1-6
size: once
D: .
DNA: TGTGCCAGCAGCCCGGGACTCGGGCGAAGGAGTGATAATTCACCCCTCCACTTT
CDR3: CASSPGLGRRSDNSPLHF

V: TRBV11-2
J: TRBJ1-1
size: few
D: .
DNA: TGTGCCAGCAGCCCCCAGGGGAACATGAACACTGAAGCTTTCTTT
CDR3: CASSPQGNMNTEAFF

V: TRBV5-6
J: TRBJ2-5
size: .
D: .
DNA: TGTGCCAGCAGCCCAGGGACAAGAGCCCAAGAGACCCAGTACTTC
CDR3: CASSPGTRAQETQYF

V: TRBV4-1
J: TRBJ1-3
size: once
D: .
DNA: TGCGCCAGCAGCCTAGTACAGGGACCGATCGGAAACACCATATATTTT
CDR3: CASSLVQGPIGNTIYF

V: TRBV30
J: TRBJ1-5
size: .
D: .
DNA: TGTGCCTGGATGGGGGGAATTGGTCAGCCCCAGCATTTT
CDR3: CAWMGGIGQPQHF

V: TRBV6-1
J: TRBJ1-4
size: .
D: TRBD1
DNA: TGTGCCAGCAGTGAAGCGACAGGGAAGTTTGAAAAACTGTTTTTT
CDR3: CASSEATGKFEKLFF

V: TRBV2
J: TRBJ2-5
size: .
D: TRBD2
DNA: TGTGCCAGCAGTGGGAGGACTAGCGATGGGGAGACCCAGTACTTC
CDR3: CASSGRTSDGETQYF

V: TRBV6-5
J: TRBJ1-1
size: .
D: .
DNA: TGTGCCAGCAGTCGCGGCCGGGGCCTCACTGAAGCTTTCTTT
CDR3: CASSRGRGLTEAFF

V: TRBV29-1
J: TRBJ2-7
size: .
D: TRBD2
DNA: TGCAGCGTTGAGGGGGGGTTTGGGTCCTACGAGCAGTACTTC
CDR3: CSVEGGFGSYEQYF

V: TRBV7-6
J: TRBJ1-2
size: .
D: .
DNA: TGTGCCAGCAGCTTATCGTCGGAGACTCGGGGGGGCTACACCTTC
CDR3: CASSLSSETRGGYTF

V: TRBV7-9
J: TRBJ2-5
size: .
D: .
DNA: TGTGCCAGCAGCTCCAGGGATACCAGCCGAGAGACCCAGTACTTC
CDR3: CASSSRDTSRETQYF

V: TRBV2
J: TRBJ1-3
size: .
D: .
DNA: TGTGCCAGCAGTGGAACCCTTTTTTTGGACACCATATATTTT
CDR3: CASSGTLFLDTIYF

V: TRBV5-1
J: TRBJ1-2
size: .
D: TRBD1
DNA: TGCGCCAGCAGCCCCACAGGGGCATATGGCTACACCTTC
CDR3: CASSPTGAYGYTF

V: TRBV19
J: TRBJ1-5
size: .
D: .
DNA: TGTGCCAGTAGCCGTATCTGGGGAAGCAATCAGCCCCAGCATTTT
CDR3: CASSRIWGSNQPQHF

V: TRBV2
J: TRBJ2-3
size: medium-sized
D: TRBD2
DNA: TGTGCCAGCAGTGAAATGGGAGGGACAGATACGCAGTATTTT
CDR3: CASSEMGGTDTQYF

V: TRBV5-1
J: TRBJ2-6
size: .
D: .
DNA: TGCGCCAGCAGCTTTACCCCAGGGACTGGGGCCAACGTCCTGACTTTC
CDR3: CASSFTPGTGANVLTF

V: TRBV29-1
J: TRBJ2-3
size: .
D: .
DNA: TGCAGCATGAGGGGCGGGCAAACTAGCACAGATACGCAGTATTTT
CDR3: CSMRGGQTSTDTQYF

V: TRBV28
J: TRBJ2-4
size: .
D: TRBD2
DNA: TGTGCCAGCAGCAGACTAGCGATTATGGCCAAAAACATTCAGTACTTC
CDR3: CASSRLAIMAKNIQYF

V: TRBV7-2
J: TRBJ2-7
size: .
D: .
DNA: TGTGCCAGCAGCTTAACTCTGGGGACCACCTACGAGCAGTACTTC
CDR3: CASSLTLGTTYEQYF

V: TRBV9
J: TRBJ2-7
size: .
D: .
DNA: TGTGCCAGCAGCGGACTGCCGACCGGGGAGCAGTACTTC
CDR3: CASSGLPTGEQYF

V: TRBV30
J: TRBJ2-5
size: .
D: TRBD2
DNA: TGTGCCTGGAGTCCGATAGCGGGGAGCGACCAAGAGACCCAGTACTTC
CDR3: CAWSPIAGSDQETQYF

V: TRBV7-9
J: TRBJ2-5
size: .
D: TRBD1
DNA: TGTGCCAGCAGCCGAGGACAGGGTTGGGAGGAGACCCAGTACTTC
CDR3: CASSRGQGWEETQYF

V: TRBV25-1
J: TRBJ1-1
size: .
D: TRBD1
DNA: TGTGCCAGCAGGGCCACAGGGGGGGAAACTGAAGCTTTCTTT
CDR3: CASRATGGETEAFF

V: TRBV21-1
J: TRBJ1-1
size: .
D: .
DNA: TGTGCCAGCAGCAAAGCGGAGGGAGGGACATGTTCCAACATGAACACTGAAGCTTTCTTT
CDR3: CASSKAEGGTCSNMNTEAFF

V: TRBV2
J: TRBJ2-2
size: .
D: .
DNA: TGTGCCAGCAGCCCCAGGACTGCCGCCGCGAACACCGGGGAGCTGTTTTTT
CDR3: CASSPRTAAANTGELFF

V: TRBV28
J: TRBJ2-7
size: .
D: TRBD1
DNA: TGTGCCAGCAGTCCCCTGACAGGGTACACCTACGAGCAGTACTTC
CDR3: CASSPLTGYTYEQYF

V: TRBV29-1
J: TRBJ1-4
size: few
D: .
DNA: TGCGCAGTGAGGGGTGAAAAACTGTTTTTT
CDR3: CAVRGEKLFF

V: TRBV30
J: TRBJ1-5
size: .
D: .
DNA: TGTGCCTGCCGAGGGGGTGAGAATCAGCCCCAGCATTTT
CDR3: CACRGGENQPQHF

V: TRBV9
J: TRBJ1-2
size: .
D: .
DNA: TGTGCCAGCAGCGCCTACGGCCCTAACTATGGCTACACCTTC
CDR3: CASSAYGPNYGYTF

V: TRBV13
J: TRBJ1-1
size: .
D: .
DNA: TGTGCCAGCAGCTTAGCATTCGTGGTCAGTCGCACTGAAGCTTTCTTT
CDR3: CASSLAFVVSRTEAFF

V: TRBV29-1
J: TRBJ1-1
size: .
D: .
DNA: TGCAGCGGGGGACACTCGAACACTGAAGCTTTCTTT
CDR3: CSGGHSNTEAFF

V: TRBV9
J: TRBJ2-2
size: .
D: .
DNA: TGTGCCAGCAGCGTAGTCGGGGGGCGGGACACCGGGGAGCTGTTTTTT
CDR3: CASSVVGGRDTGELFF

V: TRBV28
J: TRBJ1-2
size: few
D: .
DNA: TGTGCCAGCAGTTTATATAACTTCGGGGGATCCAATGATGGCTACACCTTC
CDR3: CASSLYNFGGSNDGYTF

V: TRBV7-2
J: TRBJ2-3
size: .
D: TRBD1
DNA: TGTGCCAGCAGCAAACGGACAGGGTCAGTCGGGGTTACGCAGTATTTT
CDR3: CASSKRTGSVGVTQYF

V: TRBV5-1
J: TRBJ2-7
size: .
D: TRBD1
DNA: TGCGCCAGCAGCTGGGGACAGGGTAGCGCCTACGAGCAGTACTTC
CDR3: CASSWGQGSAYEQYF

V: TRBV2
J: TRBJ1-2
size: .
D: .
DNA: TGTGCCAGCAGTGTGTTGGGCCTCTATGGCTACACCTTC
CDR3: CASSVLGLYGYTF

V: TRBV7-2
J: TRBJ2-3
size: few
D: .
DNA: TGTGCCAGCAGCTACTTAAGAGATACGCAGTATTTT
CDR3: CASSYLRDTQYF

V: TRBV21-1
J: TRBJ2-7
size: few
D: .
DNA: TGTGCCAGCAGCAAAGAGTGCCAGGGTCCGTACTTC
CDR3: CASSKECQGPYF

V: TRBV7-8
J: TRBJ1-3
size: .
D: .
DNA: TGTGCCAGCAGCCCTTGGACAGCGAGCTCTGGAAACACCATATATTTT
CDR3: CASSPWTASSGNTIYF